This T cell receptor beta chain was captured by sequencing in a study of identical twins. Study-wide results and caveats: These conclusions were based on statistical analysis (cross-sectional, not following the same donors). Recombination models fit unrelated individuals' TCR alpha sharing but underestimated twins'.

Everyone who donated was a healthy Caucasian. The CDR3 consists of 16 residues. Germline V CDR1 and CDR2: SGDLS, YYNGEE. V was pared by 4 bases and J by 4 bases, with 19 bases between. As regards this clonotype: As yet, its antigen is unknown.

A universal primer binding site was introduced by template switching. The final cDNA contained unique molecular identifiers. TCRdb fed the 5' RACE reads into MiXCR, producing one record per CDR3 protein. The repertoire consists of a few hundred thousand distinct CDR3 sequences, with around a tenth occurring once and the leading ten covering approximately 3.2%. The data were also submitted as part of a second study, on yellow fever vaccine responses in identical twins.

This sequence originates from a woman aged 18-29 years in good health. The chain uses TRBV9 and TRBJ2-3; a possible D gene is TRBD2 (6 bases). The material sequenced was PBMCs. CDR3: CASSLSGLRVADTQYF. The CDR3, as DNA: TGTGCCAGCAGCTTATCGGGACTCCGAGTCGCAGATACGCAGTATTTT. The entire variable domain, with the rest obtained from reference TRBV9 and TRBJ2-3, is as follows: DSGVTQTPKHLITATGQRVTLRCSPRSGDLSVYWYQQSLDQGLQFLIQYYNGEERAKGNILERFSAQQFPDLHSELNLSSLELGDSALYFCASSLSGLRVADTQYFGPGTRLTVL.